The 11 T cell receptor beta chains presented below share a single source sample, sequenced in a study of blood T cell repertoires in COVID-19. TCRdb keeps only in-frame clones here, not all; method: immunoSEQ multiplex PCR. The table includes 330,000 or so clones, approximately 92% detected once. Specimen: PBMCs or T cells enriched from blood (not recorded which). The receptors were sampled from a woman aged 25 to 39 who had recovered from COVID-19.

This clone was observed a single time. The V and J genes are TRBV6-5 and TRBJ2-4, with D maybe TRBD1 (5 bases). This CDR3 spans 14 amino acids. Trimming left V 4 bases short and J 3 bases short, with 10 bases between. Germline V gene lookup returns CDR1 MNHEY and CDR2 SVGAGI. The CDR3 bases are TGTGCCAGCAGTTCCCAGGGCGGCAAAAACATTCAGTACTTC. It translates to CASSSQGGKNIQYF.

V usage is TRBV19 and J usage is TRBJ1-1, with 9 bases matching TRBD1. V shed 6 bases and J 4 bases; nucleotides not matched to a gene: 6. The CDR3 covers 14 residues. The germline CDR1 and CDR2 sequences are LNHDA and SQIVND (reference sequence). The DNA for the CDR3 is TGTGCCAGTAGACTGGACAGGGGACCCACTGAAGCTTTCTTT. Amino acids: CASRLDRGPTEAFF.

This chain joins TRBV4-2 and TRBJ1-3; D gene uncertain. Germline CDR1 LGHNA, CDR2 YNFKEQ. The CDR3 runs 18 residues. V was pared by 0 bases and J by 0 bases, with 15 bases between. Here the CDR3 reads CASSQDRGVGSSGNTIYF. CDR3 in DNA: TGTGCCAGCAGCCAAGATCGAGGAGTAGGCAGCTCTGGAAACACCATATATTTT.

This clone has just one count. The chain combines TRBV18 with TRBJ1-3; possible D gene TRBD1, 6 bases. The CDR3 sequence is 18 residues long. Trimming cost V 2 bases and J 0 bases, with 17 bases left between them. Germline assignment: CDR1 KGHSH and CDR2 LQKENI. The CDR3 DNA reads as TGTGCCAGCTCACCAACTCCACTGACAGGCACCTCTGGAAACACCATATATTTT. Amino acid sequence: CASSPTPLTGTSGNTIYF. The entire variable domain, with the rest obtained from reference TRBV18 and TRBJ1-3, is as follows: NAGVMQNPRHLVRRRGQEARLRCSPMKGHSHVYWYRQLPEEGLKFMVYLQKENIIDESGMPKERFSAEFPKEGPSILRIQQVVRGDSAAYFCASSPTPLTGTSGNTIYFGEGSWLTVV.

Written as DNA, the CDR3 is TGTGCCACCAGCAGAGTATTATCCCTAGGGGCCCCTAATGAAAAACTGTTTTTT. Translation: CATSRVLSLGAPNEKLFF. This chain links TRBV15 with TRBJ1-4; possible D gene TRBD1, 5 bases. Deletions cut 1 base from V and 3 bases from J, with 18 bases between. The CDR3 length is 18 residues. Looked up from germline, CDR1 is LNHNV and CDR2 is YYDKDF (reference sequence).

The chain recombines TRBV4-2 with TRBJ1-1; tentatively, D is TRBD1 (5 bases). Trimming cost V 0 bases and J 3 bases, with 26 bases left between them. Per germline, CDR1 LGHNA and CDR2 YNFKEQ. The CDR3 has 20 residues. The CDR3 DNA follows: TGTGCCAGCAGCCAAGATCGGTCCATGGCAGGGAAATCGTCCCACACTGAAGCTTTCTTT. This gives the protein CASSQDRSMAGKSSHTEAFF.

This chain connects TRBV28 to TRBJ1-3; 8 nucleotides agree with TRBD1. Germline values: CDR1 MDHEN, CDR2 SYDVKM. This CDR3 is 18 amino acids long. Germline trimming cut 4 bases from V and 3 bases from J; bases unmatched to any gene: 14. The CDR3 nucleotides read TGTGCCAGCAGTTCCTTGGGGACAGGTGGATGGGGTGGAAACACCATATATTTT. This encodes CASSSLGTGGWGGNTIYF.

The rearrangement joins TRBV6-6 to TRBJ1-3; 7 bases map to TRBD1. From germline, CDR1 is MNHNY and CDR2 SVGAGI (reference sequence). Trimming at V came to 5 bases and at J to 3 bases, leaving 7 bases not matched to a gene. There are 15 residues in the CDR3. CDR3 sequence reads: CASSRDSSSGNTIYF. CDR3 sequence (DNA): TGTGCCAGCAGTCGGGACAGCTCTAGTGGAAACACCATATATTTT.

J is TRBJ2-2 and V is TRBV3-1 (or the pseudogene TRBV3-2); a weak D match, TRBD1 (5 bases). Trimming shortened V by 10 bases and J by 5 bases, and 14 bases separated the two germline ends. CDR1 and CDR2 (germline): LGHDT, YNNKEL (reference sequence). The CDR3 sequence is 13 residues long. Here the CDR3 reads CAILASGTGELFF. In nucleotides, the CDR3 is TGTGCCATACTCGCTTCAGGGACCGGGGAGCTGTTTTTT.

The CDR3 nucleotides are TGTGCCAGCAGTAGGACAGGGGGCAAATATAGCAATCAGCCCCAGCATTTT. Amino acid sequence: CASSRTGGKYSNQPQHF. The V and J genes are TRBV28 and TRBJ1-5; 11 nucleotides match TRBD1. Per the germline V gene, CDR1 is MDHEN and CDR2 is SYDVKM. The CDR3 extends over 17 amino acids. The V and J ends lost 5 bases and 0 bases, in that order; junction bases with no gene match: 6.

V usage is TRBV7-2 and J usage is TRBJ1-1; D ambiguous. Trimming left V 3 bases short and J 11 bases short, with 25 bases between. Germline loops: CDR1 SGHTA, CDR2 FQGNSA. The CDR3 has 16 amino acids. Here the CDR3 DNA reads TGTGCCAGCAGCTTCGTCACGCTCGGGTCATTCCGATCCGCTTTCTTT. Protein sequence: CASSFVTLGSFRSAFF.